A single T cell receptor beta chain is shown here with its context. This clonotype turned up a few times. The clone's antigen remains unknown. No base quality values were provided; no much bigger clone lies one nucleotide off. The CDR3 runs 16 residues from the cysteine to the phenylalanine. Kept here is only the CDR3 DNA, which spans 48 bases and is read in frame from base 1. Based on the germline V gene (reference sequence), the CDR1 and CDR2 sequences are MNHEY and SMNVEV. V is pruned by 5 bases and J by 3 bases, leaving 11 bases of the junction without a gene match. All donors were healthy Caucasians. Three pairs of female monozygotic twins, all aged roughly 18 to 29 years, were included in the twin cohort. Miltenyi CD45RO+ enrichment and human naive T-cell isolation kits were used to isolate memory (CD45RO+) and naive T cells from PBMC. The library was built by means of 5' RACE. Instrument used: Illumina HiSeq 2000. Template switching added a universal primer binding site, and the final cDNA carried a unique molecular identifier that allowed TCR cDNA molecules to be counted accurately. Specific primers in the conserved constant-segment region were used to synthesize first-strand cDNA for the TCR alpha and beta chains. To control for contamination, every cDNA library carried two barcodes: a SMART-Mk sample barcode plus Illumina barcodes. Two successive PCR steps introduced TruSeq adapter sequences along with Illumina sample barcodes. Sequencing of the TCR alpha and beta cDNA libraries was done on the Illumina HiSeq platform using custom primers. Per the original workflow: Raw reads were processed with MiGEC to extract unique molecular identifiers, and MiXCR was used to determine CDR3 positions. For each individual, recombination models were inferred using an EM algorithm with the repgenHMM and IGoR tools. Shared clonotypes were analyzed with the tcR package in R, and sharing was normalized by the product of cloneset sizes. Out-of-frame nonproductive sequences were analyzed to study raw recombination free of thymic and clonal selection effects. In TCRdb, the public reads were trimmed at Q25 with fastp and aligned with MiXCR, with productive beta chains retained. Entries that share a CDR3 protein sequence are merged under the most common genes and DNA. TCRdb, rather than the study authors, made the V and J calls. For this sample the table gives approximately 280,000 distinct CDR3 sequences, of which approximately 8.5% were detected only once. 2.1% of the sample rests with the top ten.

This specimen comes from a study of identical twins (dated by TCRdb to 2016 to 2017). The study in broad terms: To test whether fetal clonotypes persist, this study deep-sequenced TCR alpha and beta repertoires from monozygotic twins, from unrelated adults of various ages, and from cord blood. Replicate twin experiments were performed at different times using different library preparation protocols to rule out contamination. Study-wide conclusions, independent of this receptor: Abundant cord blood beta clonotypes had fewer insertions, young adult naive repertoires showed a similar but weaker trend, and memory repertoires showed no such trend. In monozygotic twins, out-of-frame TCR alpha sharing was systematically underestimated by recombination models, although the models agreed with sharing between unrelated individuals. Out-of-frame TCR alpha sequences shared between twins showed an excess of low generation-probability sequences compared with coincidental sharing between unrelated individuals. Because the same donors could not be followed over many years, conclusions were based on cross-sectional statistical analysis. Zero-insertion analyses could be partly confounded by invariant T cells such as MAIT and iNKT, although diverse VJ usage argued against such confounding for most clonotypes. In beta out-of-frame sequences, excess twin sharing was weaker, because having fewer shared sequences lowered the signal-to-noise ratio.

The same data also went into a second study, on yellow fever vaccine responses in identical twins. The second publication reports: The T cell response to vaccination in identical twins was reported by the authors to appear partly convergent and partly personalized. The study precisely tracked vaccine-responding T cell clones in identical twins.

The chain uses TRBV27 and TRBJ2-7; TRBD2 fits 9 bases in the junction. The sample was memory (CD45RO+) T cells sorted from blood. According to the study, the label for this sample's cell subset or site signals: CD45RO+ enriched T cells. This TCR was sampled from a woman aged 18-35 years in good health. The bases are TGTGCCAGCAGTCGCCTGGGGCGGGAGGGGGACTACGAGCAGTACTTC. This codes for CASSRLGREGDYEQYF.